One TCR beta chain is described in this entry. Trimming removed 6 bases at V and 0 bases at J, with 4 bases between. In germline, CDR1 is MNHEY, CDR2 SVGAGI. The CDR3 spans 12 residues. The sample originates from a study of technical replicates of blood from a few donors. The protocol was immunoSEQ multiplex PCR, while the TCRdb copy is restricted to in-frame clones and leaves out a portion. Here the sample spans about 61,000 clones, approximately 89% being singletons. J is TRBJ2-3 and V is TRBV6-5; D remains ambiguous. The TCR sequence derives from a human donor in good health. Some clones in this sample may be carry-over from other donors' samples. The source material was PBMCs. This CDR3 is CASRSSTDTQYF. DNA for the CDR3: TGTGCCAGCAGGAGTAGCACAGATACGCAGTATTTT.